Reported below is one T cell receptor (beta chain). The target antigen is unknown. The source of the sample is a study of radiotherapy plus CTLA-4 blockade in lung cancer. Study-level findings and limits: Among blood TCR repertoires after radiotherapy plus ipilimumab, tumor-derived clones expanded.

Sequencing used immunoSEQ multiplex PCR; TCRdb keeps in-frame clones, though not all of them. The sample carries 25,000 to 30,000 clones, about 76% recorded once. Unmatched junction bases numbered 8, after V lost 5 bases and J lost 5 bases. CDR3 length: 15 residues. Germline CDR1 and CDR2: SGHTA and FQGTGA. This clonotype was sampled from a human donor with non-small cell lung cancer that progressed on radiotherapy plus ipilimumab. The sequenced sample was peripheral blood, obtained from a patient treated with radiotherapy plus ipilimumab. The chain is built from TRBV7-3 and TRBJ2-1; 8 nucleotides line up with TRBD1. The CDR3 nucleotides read TGTGCCAGCAGCCCCACAGGGGGAGGCCACAATGAGCAGTTCTTC. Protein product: CASSPTGGGHNEQFF.